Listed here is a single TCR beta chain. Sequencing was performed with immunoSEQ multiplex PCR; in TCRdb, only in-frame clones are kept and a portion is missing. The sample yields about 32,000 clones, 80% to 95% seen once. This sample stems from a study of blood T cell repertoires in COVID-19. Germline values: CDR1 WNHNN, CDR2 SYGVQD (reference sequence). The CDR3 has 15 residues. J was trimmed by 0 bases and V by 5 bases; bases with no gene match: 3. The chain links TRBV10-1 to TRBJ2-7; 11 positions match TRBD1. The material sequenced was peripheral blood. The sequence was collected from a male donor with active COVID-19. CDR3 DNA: TGCGCCAGCAGTATGGACAGGGGGCTCTCCTACGAGCAGTACTTC. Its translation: CASSMDRGLSYEQYF.